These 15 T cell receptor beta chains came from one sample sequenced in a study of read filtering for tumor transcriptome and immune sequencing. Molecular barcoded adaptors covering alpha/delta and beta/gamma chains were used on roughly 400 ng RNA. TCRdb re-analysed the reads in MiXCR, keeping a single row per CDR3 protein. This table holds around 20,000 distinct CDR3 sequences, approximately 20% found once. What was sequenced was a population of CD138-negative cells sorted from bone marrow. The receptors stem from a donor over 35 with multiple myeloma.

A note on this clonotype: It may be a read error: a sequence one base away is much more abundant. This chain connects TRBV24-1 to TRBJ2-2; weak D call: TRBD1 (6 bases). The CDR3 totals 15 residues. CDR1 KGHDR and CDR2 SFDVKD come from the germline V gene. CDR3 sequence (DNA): TGTGCCGCCAGTGATCAGGGGAAGGCCACCGGGGAGCTGTTTTTT. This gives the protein CAASDQGKATGELFF.

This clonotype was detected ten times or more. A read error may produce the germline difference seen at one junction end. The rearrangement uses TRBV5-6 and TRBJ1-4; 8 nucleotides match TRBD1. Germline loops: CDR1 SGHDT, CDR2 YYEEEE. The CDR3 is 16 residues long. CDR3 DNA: TGTGCCAGCAGCCAAGCACCTTACAGGGGGGTTGAAAAACTGGTTTTT. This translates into CASSQAPYRGVEKLVF.

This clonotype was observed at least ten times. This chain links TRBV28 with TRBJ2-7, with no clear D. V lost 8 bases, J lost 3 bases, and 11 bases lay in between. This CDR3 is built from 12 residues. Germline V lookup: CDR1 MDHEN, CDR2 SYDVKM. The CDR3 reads CASRSGVYEQYF. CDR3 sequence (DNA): TGTGCCAGCCGTTCAGGAGTCTACGAGCAGTACTTC. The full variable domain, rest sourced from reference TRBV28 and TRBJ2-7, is DVKVTQSSRYLVKRTGEKVFLECVQDMDHENMFWYRQDPGLGLRLIYFSYDVKMKEKGDIPEGYSVSREKKERFSLILESASTNQTSMYLCASRSGVYEQYFGPGTRLTVT.

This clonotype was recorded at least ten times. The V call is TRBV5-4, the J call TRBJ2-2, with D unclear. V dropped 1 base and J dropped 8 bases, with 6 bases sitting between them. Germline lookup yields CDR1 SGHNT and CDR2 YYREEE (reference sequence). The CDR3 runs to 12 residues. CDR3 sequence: CASSLSGGELFF. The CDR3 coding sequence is TGTGCCAGCAGCTTGTCCGGTGGGGAGCTGTTTTTT.

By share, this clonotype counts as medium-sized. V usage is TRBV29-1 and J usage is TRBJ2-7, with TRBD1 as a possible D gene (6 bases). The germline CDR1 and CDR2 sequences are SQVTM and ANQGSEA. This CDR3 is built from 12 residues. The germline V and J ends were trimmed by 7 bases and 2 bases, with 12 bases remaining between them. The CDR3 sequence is CSGVTGAYEQYF. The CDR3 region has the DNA TGCAGCGGGGTGACAGGAGCCTACGAGCAGTACTTC.

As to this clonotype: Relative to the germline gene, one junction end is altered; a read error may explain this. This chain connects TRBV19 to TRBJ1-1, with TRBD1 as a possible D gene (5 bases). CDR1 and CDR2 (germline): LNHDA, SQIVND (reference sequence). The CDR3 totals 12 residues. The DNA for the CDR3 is TGTGCCAGTAGCCGGACGGACACTGACGCTTTCTTT. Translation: CASSRTDTDAFF.

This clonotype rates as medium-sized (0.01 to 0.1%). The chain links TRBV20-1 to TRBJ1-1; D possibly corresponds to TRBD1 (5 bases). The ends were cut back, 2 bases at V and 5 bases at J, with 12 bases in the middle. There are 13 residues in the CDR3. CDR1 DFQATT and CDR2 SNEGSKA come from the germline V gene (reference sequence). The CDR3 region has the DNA TGCAGTGCTAGACGGGGCAGTGGAACTGAAGCTTTCTTT. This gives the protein CSARRGSGTEAFF.

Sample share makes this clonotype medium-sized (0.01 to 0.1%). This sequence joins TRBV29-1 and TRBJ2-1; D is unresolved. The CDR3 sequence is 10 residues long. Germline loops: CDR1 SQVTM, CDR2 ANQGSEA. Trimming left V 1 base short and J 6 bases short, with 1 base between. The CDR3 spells CSVEGNEQFF. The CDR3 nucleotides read TGCAGCGTTGAAGGCAATGAGCAGTTCTTC.

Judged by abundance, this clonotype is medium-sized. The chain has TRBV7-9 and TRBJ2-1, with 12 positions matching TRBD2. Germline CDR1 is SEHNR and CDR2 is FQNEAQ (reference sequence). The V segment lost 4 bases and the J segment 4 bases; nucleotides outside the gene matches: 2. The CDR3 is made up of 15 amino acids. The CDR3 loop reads CASSSTSGGYNEQFF. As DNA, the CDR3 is TGTGCCAGCAGCTCGACTAGCGGGGGATACAATGAGCAGTTCTTC.

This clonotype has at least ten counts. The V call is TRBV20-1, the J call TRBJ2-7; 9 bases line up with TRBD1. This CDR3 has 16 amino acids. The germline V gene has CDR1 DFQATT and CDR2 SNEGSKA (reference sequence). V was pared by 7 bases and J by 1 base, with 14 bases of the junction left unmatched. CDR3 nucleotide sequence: TGCAGTGTCCCGGGACAGGGAAGAAGAGGGTCCTACGAGCAGTACTTC. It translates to CSVPGQGRRGSYEQYF.

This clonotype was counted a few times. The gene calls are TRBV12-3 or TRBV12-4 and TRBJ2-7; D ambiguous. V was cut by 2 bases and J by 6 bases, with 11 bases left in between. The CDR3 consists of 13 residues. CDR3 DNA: TGTGCCAGCAGTTTACGTTCGGGCAGCGAGCAGTACTTC. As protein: CASSLRSGSEQYF.

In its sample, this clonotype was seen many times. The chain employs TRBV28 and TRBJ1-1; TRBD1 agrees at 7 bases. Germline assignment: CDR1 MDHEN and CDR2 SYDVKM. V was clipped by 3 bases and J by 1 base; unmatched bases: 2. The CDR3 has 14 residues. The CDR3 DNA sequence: TGTGCCAGCAGTTTTCGGACAGGGAACACTGAAGCTTTCTTT. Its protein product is CASSFRTGNTEAFF. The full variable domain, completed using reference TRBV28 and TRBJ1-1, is DVKVTQSSRYLVKRTGEKVFLECVQDMDHENMFWYRQDPGLGLRLIYFSYDVKMKEKGDIPEGYSVSREKKERFSLILESASTNQTSMYLCASSFRTGNTEAFFGQGTRLTVV.

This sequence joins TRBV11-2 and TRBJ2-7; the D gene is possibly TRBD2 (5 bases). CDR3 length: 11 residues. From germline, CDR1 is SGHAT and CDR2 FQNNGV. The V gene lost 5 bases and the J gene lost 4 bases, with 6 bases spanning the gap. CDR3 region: CASSGSYEQYF. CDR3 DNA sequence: TGTGCCAGCAGCGGGAGTTACGAGCAGTACTTC.

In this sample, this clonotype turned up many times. Here the CDR3 DNA reads TGTGCCAGCAGTGAGTATCCAGGGAACCACGAGCAGTACTTC. Translating it yields CASSEYPGNHEQYF. The rearrangement joins TRBV2 to TRBJ2-7, with D perhaps matching TRBD1 (5 bases). V lost 3 bases and J 5 bases, leaving 14 bases between the germline ends. The length of the CDR3 is 14 residues. From germline, CDR1 is SNHLY and CDR2 FYNNEI.

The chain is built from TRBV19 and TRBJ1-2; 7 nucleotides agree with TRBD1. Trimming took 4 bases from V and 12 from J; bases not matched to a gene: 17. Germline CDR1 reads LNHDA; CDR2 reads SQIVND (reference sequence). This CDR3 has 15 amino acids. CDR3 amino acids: CASSTRQGRGRGHTF. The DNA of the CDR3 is TGTGCCAGTAGTACCCGACAGGGACGAGGTCGCGGCCACACCTTC.